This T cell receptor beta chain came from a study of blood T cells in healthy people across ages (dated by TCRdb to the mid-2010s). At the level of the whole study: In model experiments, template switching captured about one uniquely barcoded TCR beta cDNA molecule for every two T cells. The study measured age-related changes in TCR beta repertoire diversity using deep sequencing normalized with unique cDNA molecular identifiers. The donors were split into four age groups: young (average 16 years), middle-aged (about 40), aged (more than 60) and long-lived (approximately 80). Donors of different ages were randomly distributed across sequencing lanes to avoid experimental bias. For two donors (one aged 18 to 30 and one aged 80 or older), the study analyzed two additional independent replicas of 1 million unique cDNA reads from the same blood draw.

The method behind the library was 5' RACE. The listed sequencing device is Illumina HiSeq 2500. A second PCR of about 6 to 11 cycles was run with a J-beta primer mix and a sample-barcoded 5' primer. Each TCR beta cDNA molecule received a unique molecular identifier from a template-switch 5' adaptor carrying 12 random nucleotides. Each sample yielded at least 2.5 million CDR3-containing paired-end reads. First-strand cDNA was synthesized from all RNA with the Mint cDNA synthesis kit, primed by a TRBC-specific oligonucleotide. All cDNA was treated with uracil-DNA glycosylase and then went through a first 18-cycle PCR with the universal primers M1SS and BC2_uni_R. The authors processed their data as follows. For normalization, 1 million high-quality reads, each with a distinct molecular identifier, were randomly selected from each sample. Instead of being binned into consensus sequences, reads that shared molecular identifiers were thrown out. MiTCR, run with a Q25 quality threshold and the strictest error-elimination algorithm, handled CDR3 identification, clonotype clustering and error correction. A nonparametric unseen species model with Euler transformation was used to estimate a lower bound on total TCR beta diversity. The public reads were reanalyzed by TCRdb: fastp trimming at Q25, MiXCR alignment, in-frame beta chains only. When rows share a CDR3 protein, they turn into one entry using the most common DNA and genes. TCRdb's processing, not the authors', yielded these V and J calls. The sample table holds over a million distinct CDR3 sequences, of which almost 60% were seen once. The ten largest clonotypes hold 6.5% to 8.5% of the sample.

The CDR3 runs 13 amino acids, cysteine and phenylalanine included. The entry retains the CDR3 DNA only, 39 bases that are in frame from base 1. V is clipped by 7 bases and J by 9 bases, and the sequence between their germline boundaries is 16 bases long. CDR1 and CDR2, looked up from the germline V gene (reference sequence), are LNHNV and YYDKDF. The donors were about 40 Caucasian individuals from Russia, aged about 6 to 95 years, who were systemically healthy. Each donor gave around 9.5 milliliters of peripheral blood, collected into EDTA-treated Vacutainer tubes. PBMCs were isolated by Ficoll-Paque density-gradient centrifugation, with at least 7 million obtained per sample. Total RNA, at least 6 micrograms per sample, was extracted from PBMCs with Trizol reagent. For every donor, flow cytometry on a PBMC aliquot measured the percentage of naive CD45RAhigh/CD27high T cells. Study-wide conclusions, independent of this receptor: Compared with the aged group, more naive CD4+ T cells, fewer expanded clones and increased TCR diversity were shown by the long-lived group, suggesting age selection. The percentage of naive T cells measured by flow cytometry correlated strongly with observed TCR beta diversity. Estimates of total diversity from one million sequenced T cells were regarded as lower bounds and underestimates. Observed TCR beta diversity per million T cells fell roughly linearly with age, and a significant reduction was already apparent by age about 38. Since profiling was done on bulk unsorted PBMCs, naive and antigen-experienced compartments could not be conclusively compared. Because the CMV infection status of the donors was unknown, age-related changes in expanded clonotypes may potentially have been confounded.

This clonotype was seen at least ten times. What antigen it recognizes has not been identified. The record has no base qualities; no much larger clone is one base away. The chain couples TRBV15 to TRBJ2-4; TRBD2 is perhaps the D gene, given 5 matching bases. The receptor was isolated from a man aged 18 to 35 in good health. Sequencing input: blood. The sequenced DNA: TGTGCCACCATGGAGGTCCCCAAGAGCATTCAGTACTTC. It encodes CATMEVPKSIQYF.